The rows below give T cell receptor beta chains drawn from one sample of a study of cytomegalovirus exposure and HLA in healthy donors. Profiling relied on immunoSEQ multiplex PCR, and the TCRdb table lists in-frame clones only, not all of them. Of around 200,000 clones in the sample, less than 90% were seen once. The sample consisted of PBMCs. Source of these receptors: a man between 45 and 60 years old in good health and CMV-seronegative. Each CDR3 is given with its conserved first and last residue. A D gene is named only where the DNA matches it firmly. Clone size is not always given. Where it is, it says once, few, many or a class for expanded clones.

v_call	d_call	clone_size	j_call	cdr3_length	cdr3_aa	cdr3_nt
TRBV7-3	NA	NA	TRBJ2-1	14	CASSLRLDPNEQFF	TGTGCCAGCAGCCTTCGACTAGACCCCAATGAGCAGTTCTTC
TRBV4-3	NA	NA	TRBJ1-2	16	CASSQDPQGQGNGYTF	TGCGCCAGCAGCCAAGACCCCCAAGGGCAGGGTAATGGCTACACCTTC
TRBV5-5	NA	NA	TRBJ2-5	13	CASSLGDQETQYF	TGTGCCAGCAGCTTAGGAGACCAAGAGACCCAGTACTTC
TRBV20-1	NA	NA	TRBJ2-7	11	CSAKSYSGQYF	TGCAGTGCTAAAAGCTACTCGGGGCAGTACTTC
TRBV18	NA	once	TRBJ1-2	11	CASSPQYGYTF	TGTGCCAGCTCACCTCAATATGGCTACACCTTC
TRBV11-2	NA	NA	TRBJ1-5	12	CASRLPGQPQHF	TGTGCCAGCCGACTCCCTGGTCAGCCCCAGCATTTT
TRBV10-3	NA	NA	TRBJ2-7	12	CAISDSSYEQYF	TGTGCCATCAGCGACAGCTCCTACGAGCAGTACTTC
TRBV4-3	NA	NA	TRBJ1-4	17	CASSPNRGTTRREKLFF	TGCGCCAGCAGCCCGAACCGCGGGACCACGAGGAGAGAAAAACTGTTTTTT
TRBV27	TRBD2	NA	TRBJ2-7	16	CASSPTSQHLTYEQYF	TGTGCCAGCAGCCCGACTAGCCAACACTTAACCTACGAGCAGTACTTC
TRBV7-2	NA	once	TRBJ2-2	15	CASSQGGLGTGELFF	TGTGCCAGCAGCCAGGGGGGCCTAGGAACCGGGGAGCTGTTTTTT
TRBV10-3	NA	NA	TRBJ1-2	14	CAISESQAGHGYTF	TGTGCCATCAGTGAGTCACAGGCCGGCCATGGCTACACCTTC
TRBV5-1	NA	NA	TRBJ2-3	15	CASSLGVSGTDTQYF	TGCGCCAGCAGCTTGGGGGTTAGCGGCACAGATACGCAGTATTTT
TRBV4-2	NA	NA	TRBJ2-1	15	CASSQAHVGVGEQFF	TGTGCCAGCAGCCAAGCGCACGTCGGGGTTGGTGAGCAGTTCTTC
TRBV11-3	NA	NA	TRBJ2-1	13	CASSLDLYNEQFF	TGTGCCAGCAGCTTAGACCTGTACAATGAGCAGTTCTTC
TRBV6-5	NA	once	TRBJ2-7	13	CASNPSGSIEQYF	TGTGCCAGCAACCCCTCGGGGTCTATCGAGCAGTACTTC
TRBV28	NA	NA	TRBJ1-1	12	CASFSGVPEAFF	TGTGCCAGCTTCTCGGGGGTGCCTGAAGCTTTCTTT
TRBV6-5	TRBD1	once	TRBJ1-2	14	CASSDHGTGRGYTF	TGTGCCAGCAGTGACCATGGGACAGGTCGTGGCTACACCTTC
TRBV7-3	NA	NA	TRBJ2-5	13	CASSLRGQETQYF	TGTGCCAGCAGCTTACGGGGCCAAGAGACCCAGTACTTC
TRBV5-1	TRBD2	NA	TRBJ2-7	14	CASRLSGGAYEQYF	TGCGCCAGCAGATTGTCCGGGGGGGCCTACGAGCAGTACTTC
TRBV6-1	NA	NA	TRBJ2-7	15	CASSALTGGRDEQYF	TGTGCCAGCAGTGCCTTAACCGGGGGTAGGGACGAGCAGTACTTC
TRBV5-6	NA	NA	TRBJ1-5	16	CASSFARTDSNQPQHF	TGTGCCAGCAGCTTCGCTCGGACAGATAGCAATCAGCCCCAGCATTTT
TRBV6-1	NA	NA	TRBJ1-5	15	CASFRGRGSNQPQHF	TGTGCCAGCTTCCGGGGCAGGGGAAGCAATCAGCCCCAGCATTTT
TRBV13	NA	NA	TRBJ2-3	16	CASSVPGEGGVDTQYF	TGTGCCAGCAGCGTACCCGGAGAGGGCGGGGTAGATACGCAGTATTTT
TRBV5-1	NA	NA	TRBJ2-5	15	CASSLDPTRRETQYF	TGCGCCAGCAGCTTGGACCCAACTAGAAGAGAGACCCAGTACTTC
TRBV18	TRBD1	NA	TRBJ1-5	14	CASSQQGANQPQHF	TGTGCCAGCTCACAACAGGGGGCGAATCAGCCCCAGCATTTT
TRBV5-1	TRBD2	NA	TRBJ2-3	15	CASSGLGGGTDTQYF	TGCGCCAGCAGCGGGTTGGGGGGGGGCACAGATACGCAGTATTTT
TRBV7-9	NA	NA	TRBJ1-1	12	CASSLRTVEAFF	TGTGCCAGCAGCTTAAGGACAGTTGAAGCTTTCTTT
TRBV4-3	TRBD1	NA	TRBJ1-5	14	CASSQDRGNQPQHF	TGCGCCAGCAGCCAAGACAGGGGGAATCAGCCCCAGCATTTT